These T cell receptor beta chains were read from a single sample in a study of response to subunit inactivated influenza vaccine. TCRdb recomputed calls from the RT-PCR reads with MiXCR, one row per CDR3 protein. Here the sample spans 710,000 or so distinct CDR3 sequences, 15% to 18% being singletons. Source: PBMCs from blood, taken 11 to 12 days after vaccination. The receptors come from a man aged 50-60 years who received an inactivated influenza vaccine. The conserved cysteine and the conserved F or W are not part of the CDR3 here. D genes are given only for firm matches. Clone size is stated in some rows and not others, as once, few, many or a class when expanded.

TRBV12-3/TRBV12-4,NA,TRBJ2-7,TRBD2,ASSTATSGSYEQY
TRBV20-1,few,TRBJ2-5,NA,SASPTLVSGETQY
TRBV7-6,NA,TRBJ2-7,NA,ASSLEDSLSSYEQY
TRBV4-1,few,TRBJ2-7,TRBD1,ASSHTGGTESHEQY
TRBV28,NA,TRBJ1-2,TRBD1,ASRGGQHYGYT
TRBV6-1,NA,TRBJ2-3,NA,ASSPVGGAGAVYTQY
TRBV10-3,few,TRBJ1-1,NA,AIRTGVWNTEAF
TRBV28,NA,TRBJ1-2,NA,ASSPQDRPYGYT
TRBV20-1,many,TRBJ1-5,NA,SASIGHSNQPQH
TRBV20-1,few,TRBJ2-7,NA,SARDQLEQY
TRBV15,NA,TRBJ1-1,TRBD1,ATSSRQGRDAEAF
TRBV6-5,NA,TRBJ2-3,NA,ASSFLLLGEWGTDTQY
TRBV29-1,few,TRBJ2-2,NA,SVARDLTGELF
TRBV7-9,few,TRBJ2-6,NA,ASSSLTGRANVLT
TRBV5-1,NA,TRBJ1-2,NA,ASSLERYGYT
TRBV7-2,NA,TRBJ2-5,TRBD2,ASSSARSGTGETQY
TRBV27,few,TRBJ2-2,NA,ASSLGSGVSTGELF
TRBV7-2,few,TRBJ2-1,NA,ASSLVTRSGGAEQF
TRBV7-9,many,TRBJ1-2,TRBD1,ASSSQVGDRGGGYT
TRBV24-1,NA,TRBJ2-7,NA,ATSDLGQLY
TRBV7-8,many,TRBJ2-1,TRBD2,ASSLNRLAAYNEQF
TRBV5-1,few,TRBJ1-3,NA,ASSSDLSGNTIY
TRBV11-1,NA,TRBJ2-7,NA,ASSLPRTESLVSIYSYEQY
TRBV20-1,NA,TRBJ2-5,NA,SASGSSETQY
TRBV10-3,NA,TRBJ2-1,TRBD2,AVLTSGSYNEQF
TRBV28,many,TRBJ1-4,NA,ASSKGVTSEKLF
TRBV7-8,NA,TRBJ2-7,NA,ASSPTRGYYEQY
TRBV20-1,NA,TRBJ1-6,NA,SATGRGPVSPLH
TRBV11-1,many,TRBJ2-5,NA,ASSLEWFWASFGETQY
TRBV7-6,many,TRBJ2-2,NA,ASSYRAGELF
TRBV28,NA,TRBJ2-7,NA,ASRRRGHGTYEQY
TRBV6-5,NA,TRBJ2-5,TRBD2,ASSWAGVGQETQY
TRBV10-3,many,TRBJ2-1,NA,AISELYEQF
TRBV20-1,NA,TRBJ2-2,TRBD2,SAMRTSVTGELF
TRBV4-1,NA,TRBJ2-3,NA,ASSLPSRADTQY
TRBV21-1,few,TRBJ2-7,NA,ASSKVQGDRRDRGWYEQY
TRBV20-1,NA,TRBJ2-3,TRBD2,SATRTSGSVADTQY
TRBV15,few,TRBJ1-2,TRBD1,ATSSPGQPSLYGYT
TRBV4-3,NA,TRBJ2-6,NA,ASSQVERPGANVLT
TRBV10-2,NA,TRBJ2-1,TRBD2,ASSETSGISGNEQF
TRBV6-1,few,TRBJ1-4,NA,ASSSQGAANEKLF
TRBV28,NA,TRBJ2-7,NA,ASSFQVLYEQY
TRBV6-2/TRBV6-3,few,TRBJ2-7,TRBD2,ASSFLAVPYEQY
TRBV24-1,NA,TRBJ1-2,NA,ATTGRVYGYT
TRBV11-2,NA,TRBJ2-3,NA,ASSLSGGGGPLSGDTQY